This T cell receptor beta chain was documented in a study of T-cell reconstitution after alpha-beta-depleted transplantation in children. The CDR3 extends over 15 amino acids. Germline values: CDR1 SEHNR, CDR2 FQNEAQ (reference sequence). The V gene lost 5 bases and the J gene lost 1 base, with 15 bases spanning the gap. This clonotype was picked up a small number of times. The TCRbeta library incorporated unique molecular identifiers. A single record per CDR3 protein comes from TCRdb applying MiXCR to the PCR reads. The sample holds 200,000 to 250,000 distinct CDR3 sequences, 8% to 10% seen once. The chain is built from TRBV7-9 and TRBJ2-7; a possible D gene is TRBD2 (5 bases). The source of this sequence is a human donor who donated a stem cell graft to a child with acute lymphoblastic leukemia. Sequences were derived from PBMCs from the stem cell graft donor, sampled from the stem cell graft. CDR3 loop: CASSPWGVASYEQYF. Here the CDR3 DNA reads TGTGCCAGCAGCCCGTGGGGAGTCGCATCCTACGAGCAGTACTTC. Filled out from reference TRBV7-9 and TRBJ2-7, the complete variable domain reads DTGVSQNPRHKITKRGQNVTFRCDPISEHNRLYWYRQTLGQGPEFLTYFQNEAQLEKSRLLSDRFSAERPKGSFSTLEIQRTEQGDSAMYLCASSPWGVASYEQYFGPGTRLTVT.